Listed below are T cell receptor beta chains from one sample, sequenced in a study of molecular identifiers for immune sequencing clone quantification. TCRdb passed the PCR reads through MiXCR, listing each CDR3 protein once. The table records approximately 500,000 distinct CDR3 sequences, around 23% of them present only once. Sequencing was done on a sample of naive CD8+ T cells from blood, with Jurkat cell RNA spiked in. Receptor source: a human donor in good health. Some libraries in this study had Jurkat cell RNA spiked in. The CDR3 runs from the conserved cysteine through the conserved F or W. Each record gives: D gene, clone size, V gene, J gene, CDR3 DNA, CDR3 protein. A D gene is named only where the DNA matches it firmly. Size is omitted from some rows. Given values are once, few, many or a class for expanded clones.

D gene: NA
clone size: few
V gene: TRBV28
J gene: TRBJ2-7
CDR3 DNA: TGTGCCAGCAGCGCAGCTAGAGGATATTCCTACGAGCAGTACTTC
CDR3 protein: CASSAARGYSYEQYF

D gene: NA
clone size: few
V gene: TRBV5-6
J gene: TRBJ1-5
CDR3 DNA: TGTGCCAGCAGCTTGGGTGTGACAAGCAATCAGCCCCAGCATTTT
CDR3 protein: CASSLGVTSNQPQHF

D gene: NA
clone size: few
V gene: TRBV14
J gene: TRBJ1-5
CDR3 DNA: TGTGCCAGCAGCTATAACATAGGGAGCCCCCAGCATTTT
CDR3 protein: CASSYNIGSPQHF

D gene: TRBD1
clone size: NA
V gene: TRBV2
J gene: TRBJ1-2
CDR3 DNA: TGTGCCAGCAAGGGGGGACAGGAAATGTACTATGGCTACACCTTC
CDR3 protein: CASKGGQEMYYGYTF

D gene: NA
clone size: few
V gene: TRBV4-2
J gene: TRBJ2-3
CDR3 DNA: TGTGCCAGCAGCCAAGTAGAAGTAGACCGCCTAAGCATAGATACGCAGTATTTT
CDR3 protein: CASSQVEVDRLSIDTQYF

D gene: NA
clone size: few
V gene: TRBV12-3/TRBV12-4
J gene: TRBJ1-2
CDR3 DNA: TGTGCCAGCAGTTTACTGGCCGCCGGACCTGGCTACACCTTC
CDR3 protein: CASSLLAAGPGYTF

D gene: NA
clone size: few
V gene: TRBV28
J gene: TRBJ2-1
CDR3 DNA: TGTGCCAGCAGTCTGGACAGAAATGGGGATGAGCAGTTCTTC
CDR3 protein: CASSLDRNGDEQFF

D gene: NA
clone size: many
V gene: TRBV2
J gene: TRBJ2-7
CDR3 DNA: TGTGCCAGCAGTGAGCCGGGACTGGCCTACGAGCAGTACTTC
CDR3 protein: CASSEPGLAYEQYF

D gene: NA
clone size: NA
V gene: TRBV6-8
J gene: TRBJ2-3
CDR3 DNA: TGTGCCAGCAGTTACTCGTGGCGGCAGCCCAAAGAGAGCCCCGATACGCCGTATTTT
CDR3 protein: CASSYSWRQPKESPDTPYF

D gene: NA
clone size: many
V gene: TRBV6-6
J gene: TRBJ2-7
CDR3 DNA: TGTGCCAGCAGACCGGACAGATCCTACGAGCAGTACTTC
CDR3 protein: CASRPDRSYEQYF

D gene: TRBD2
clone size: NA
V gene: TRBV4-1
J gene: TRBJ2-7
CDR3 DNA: TGCGCCAGCAGCTTCCGACTAGCGGGGAGCGACGAGCAGTACTTC
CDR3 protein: CASSFRLAGSDEQYF

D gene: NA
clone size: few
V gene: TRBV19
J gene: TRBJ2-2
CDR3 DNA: TGTGCCAGTAGTAAAAGCACCGGGGAGCTGTTTTTT
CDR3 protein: CASSKSTGELFF

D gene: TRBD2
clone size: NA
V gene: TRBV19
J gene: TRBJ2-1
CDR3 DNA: TGTGCCAGTAGTACTAGCGGGCCCTACAATGAGCAGTTCTTC
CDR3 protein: CASSTSGPYNEQFF

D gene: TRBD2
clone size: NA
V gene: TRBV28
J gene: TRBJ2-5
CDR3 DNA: TGTGCCAGCAGGCGGCTAGCGGGACCACAAGAGACCCAGTACTTC
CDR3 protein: CASRRLAGPQETQYF

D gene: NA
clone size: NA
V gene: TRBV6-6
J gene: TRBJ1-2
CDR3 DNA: TGTGCCAGCAGTTATGGCCAGCAGCCACCTGACTACACCTTC
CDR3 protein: CASSYGQQPPDYTF

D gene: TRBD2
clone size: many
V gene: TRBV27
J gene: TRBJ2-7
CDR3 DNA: TGTGCCAGCAGCACTAGCGGGGTCTTCTACGAGCAGTACTTC
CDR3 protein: CASSTSGVFYEQYF

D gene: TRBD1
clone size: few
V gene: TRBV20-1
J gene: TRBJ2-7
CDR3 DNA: TGCAGTGCTGGGGGACAGGGCATCTACGAGCAGTACTTC
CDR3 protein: CSAGGQGIYEQYF

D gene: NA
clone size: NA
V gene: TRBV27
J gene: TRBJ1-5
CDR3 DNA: TGTGCCAGCAGTTTTTCCACATATAGCAATCAGCCCCAGCATTTT
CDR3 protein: CASSFSTYSNQPQHF

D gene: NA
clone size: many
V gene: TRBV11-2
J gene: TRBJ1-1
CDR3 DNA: TGTGCCAGCAGCGGGGACTGGTCCATGAACACTGAAGCTTTCTTT
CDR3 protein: CASSGDWSMNTEAFF

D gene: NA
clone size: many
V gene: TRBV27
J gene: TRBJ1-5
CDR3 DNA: TGTGCCAGCAGTTTATCGGTGACAACTGCCCAGCATTTT
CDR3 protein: CASSLSVTTAQHF

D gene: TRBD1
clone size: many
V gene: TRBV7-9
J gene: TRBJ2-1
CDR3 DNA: TGTGCCAGCAGCCCTAGACAGGGGGCTTGGAATGAGCAGTTCTTC
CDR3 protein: CASSPRQGAWNEQFF

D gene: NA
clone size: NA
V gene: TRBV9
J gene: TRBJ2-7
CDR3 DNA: TGTGCCAGCAGCGTAGGTGGAGCAATGACCTACGAGCAGTACTTC
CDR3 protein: CASSVGGAMTYEQYF

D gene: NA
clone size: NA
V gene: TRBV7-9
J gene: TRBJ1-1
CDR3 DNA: TGTGCCAGCAGCTTAGGCGGGGGAGCCACTAACGCTTTCTTT
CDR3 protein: CASSLGGGATNAFF

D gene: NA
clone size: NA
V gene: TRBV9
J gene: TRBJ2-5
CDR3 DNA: TGTGCCAGCAACACCGAGACCCAGTACTTC
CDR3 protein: CASNTETQYF

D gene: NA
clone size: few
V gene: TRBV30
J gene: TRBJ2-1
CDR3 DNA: TGTGCCTGGAGTGACCTGCGACACTCCTACAATGAGCAGTTCTTC
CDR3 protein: CAWSDLRHSYNEQFF

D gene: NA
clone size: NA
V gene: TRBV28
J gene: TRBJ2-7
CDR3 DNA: TGTGCCAGCAGTCGGGGCGACAGGTCCTGGTACGAGCAGTACTTC
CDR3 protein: CASSRGDRSWYEQYF

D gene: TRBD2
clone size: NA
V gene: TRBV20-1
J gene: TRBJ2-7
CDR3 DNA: TGCAGTGCTAGCTTTAGACTAGCGGGTCAAACCTACGAGCAGTACTTC
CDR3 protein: CSASFRLAGQTYEQYF

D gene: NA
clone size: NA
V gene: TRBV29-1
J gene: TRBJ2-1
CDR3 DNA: TGCAGCGTTGAAGGTGGACATAGCTCCTACAATGAGCAGTTCTTC
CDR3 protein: CSVEGGHSSYNEQFF

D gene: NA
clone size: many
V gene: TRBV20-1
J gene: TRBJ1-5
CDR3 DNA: TGCAGTGCTAGAGGCGGCAGGGGAAATCAGCCCCAGCATTTT
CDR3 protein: CSARGGRGNQPQHF

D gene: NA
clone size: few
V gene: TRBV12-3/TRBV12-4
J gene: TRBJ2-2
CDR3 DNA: TGTGCCAGCAGTTTAGTGGGTCGGGAGCTGTTTTTT
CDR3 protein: CASSLVGRELFF

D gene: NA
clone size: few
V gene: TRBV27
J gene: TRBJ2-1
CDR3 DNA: TGTGCCAGCAGGGGACGAGGTCAGTTCTTC
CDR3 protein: CASRGRGQFF

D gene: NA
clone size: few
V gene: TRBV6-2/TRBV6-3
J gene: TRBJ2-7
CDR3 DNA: TGTGCCAGCAGTTGGACCGGGACAAGGTTGTACGAGCAGTACTTC
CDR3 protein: CASSWTGTRLYEQYF

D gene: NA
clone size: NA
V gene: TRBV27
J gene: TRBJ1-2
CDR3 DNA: TGTGCCAGCAGTTTACTGTCAGGGGACTATGGCTACACCTTC
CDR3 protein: CASSLLSGDYGYTF

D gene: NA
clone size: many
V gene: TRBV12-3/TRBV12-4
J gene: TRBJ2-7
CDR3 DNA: TGTGCCAGCAGCTCGCAGGGGTTAAGCTCCTACGAGCAGTACTTC
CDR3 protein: CASSSQGLSSYEQYF

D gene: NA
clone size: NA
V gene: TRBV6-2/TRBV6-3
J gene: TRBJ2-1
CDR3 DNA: TGTGCCAGCAGTAGAAGGGACCACCCCAATGAGCAGTTCTTC
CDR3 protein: CASSRRDHPNEQFF

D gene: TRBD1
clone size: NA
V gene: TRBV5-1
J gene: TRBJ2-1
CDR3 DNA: TGCGCCAGCAGCTTGGGACAGGGGGCGCTTGATGAGCAGTTCTTC
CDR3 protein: CASSLGQGALDEQFF

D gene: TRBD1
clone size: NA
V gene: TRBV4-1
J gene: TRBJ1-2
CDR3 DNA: TGCGCCAGCAGCCCAGGTGGACAGGGGCACCTCTATGGCTACACCTTC
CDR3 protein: CASSPGGQGHLYGYTF

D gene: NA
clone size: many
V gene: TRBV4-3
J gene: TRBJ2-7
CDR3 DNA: TGCGCCAGCAGCCAAGGGACGGGGTCCCCCTACGAGCAGTACTTC
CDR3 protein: CASSQGTGSPYEQYF

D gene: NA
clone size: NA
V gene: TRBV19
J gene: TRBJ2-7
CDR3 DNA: TGTGCCAGTAGTTTGACTCCCGCCGAGCAGTACTTC
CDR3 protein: CASSLTPAEQYF

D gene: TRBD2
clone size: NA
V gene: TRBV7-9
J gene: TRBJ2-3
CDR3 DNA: TGTGCCAGCGCCGTACTAGCGGGAGTCGGCACAGATACGCAGTATTTT
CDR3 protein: CASAVLAGVGTDTQYF

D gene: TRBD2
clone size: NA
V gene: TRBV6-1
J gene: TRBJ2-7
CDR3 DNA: TGTGCCAGCAGAACCGGGGCTAGCGGGAGGCCCTACGAGCAGTACTTC
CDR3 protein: CASRTGASGRPYEQYF

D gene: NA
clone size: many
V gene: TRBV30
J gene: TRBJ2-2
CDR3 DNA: TGTGCCTGGAGTGTAACCGGGTTGGCCGGGGAGCTGTTTTTT
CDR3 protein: CAWSVTGLAGELFF

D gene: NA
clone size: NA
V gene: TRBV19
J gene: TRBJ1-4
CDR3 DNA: TGTGCCAGTAGTATGAAATGGGACATAAATGAAAAACTGTTTTTT
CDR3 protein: CASSMKWDINEKLFF

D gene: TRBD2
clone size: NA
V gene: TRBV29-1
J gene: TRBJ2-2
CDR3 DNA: TGCAGCGTCCCGGGGGGGGAGAACACCGGGGGGCTGTTTTTT
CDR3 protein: CSVPGGENTGGLFF

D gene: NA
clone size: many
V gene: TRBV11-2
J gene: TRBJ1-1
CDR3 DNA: TGTGCCAGCAGCTTGGACACGAACACTGAAGCTTTCTTT
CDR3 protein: CASSLDTNTEAFF

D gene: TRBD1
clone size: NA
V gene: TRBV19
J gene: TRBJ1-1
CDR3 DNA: TGTGCCAGTAGTGGGAGACAGGGGACGCTTTCGAACACTGAAGCTTTCTTT
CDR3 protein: CASSGRQGTLSNTEAFF

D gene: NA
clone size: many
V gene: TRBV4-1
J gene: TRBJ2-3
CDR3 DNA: TGCGCCAGCAGCCAAGTGGACTCCGTAGCGAAGCCGCAGTATTTT
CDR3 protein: CASSQVDSVAKPQYF